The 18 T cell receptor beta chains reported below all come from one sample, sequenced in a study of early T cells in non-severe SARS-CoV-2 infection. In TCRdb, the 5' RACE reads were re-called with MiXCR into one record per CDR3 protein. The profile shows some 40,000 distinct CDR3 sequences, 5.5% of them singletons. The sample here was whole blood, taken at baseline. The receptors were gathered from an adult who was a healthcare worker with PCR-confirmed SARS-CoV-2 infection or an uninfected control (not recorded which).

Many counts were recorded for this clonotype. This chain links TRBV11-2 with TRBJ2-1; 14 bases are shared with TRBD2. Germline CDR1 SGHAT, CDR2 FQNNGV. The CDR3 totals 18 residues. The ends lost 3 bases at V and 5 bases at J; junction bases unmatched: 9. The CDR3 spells CASSFWTSGRTDHNEQFF. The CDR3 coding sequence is TGTGCCAGCAGCTTTTGGACTAGCGGGAGGACGGACCACAATGAGCAGTTCTTC.

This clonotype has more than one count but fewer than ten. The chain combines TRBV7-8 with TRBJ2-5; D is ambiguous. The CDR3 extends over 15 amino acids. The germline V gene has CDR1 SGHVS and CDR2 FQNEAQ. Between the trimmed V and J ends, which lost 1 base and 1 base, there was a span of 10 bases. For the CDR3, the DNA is TGTGCCAGCAGCTTAGAGGTCTACACCCAAGAGACCCAGTACTTC. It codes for CASSLEVYTQETQYF.

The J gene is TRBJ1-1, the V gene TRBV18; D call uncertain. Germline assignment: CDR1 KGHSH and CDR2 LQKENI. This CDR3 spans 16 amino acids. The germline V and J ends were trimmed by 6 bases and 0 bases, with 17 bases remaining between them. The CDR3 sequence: CASSIGVPWMNTEAFF. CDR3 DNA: TGTGCCAGCTCTATCGGCGTGCCGTGGATGAACACTGAAGCTTTCTTT.

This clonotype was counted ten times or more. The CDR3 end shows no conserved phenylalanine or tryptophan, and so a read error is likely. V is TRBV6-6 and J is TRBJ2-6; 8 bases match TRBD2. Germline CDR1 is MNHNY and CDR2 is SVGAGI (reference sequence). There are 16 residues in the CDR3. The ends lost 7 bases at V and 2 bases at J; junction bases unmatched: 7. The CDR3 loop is CASIPGGGPGANVLTL. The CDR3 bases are TGTGCCAGCATTCCCGGGGGGGGCCCTGGGGCCAACGTCCTGACTCTC.

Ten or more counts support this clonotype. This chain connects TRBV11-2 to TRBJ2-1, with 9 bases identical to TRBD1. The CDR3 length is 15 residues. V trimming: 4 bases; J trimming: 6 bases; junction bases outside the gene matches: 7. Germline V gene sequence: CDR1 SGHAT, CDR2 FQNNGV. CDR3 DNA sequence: TGTGCCAGCAGCTCCCGGGACAGGGATCGCAATGAGCAGTTCTTC. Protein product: CASSSRDRDRNEQFF.

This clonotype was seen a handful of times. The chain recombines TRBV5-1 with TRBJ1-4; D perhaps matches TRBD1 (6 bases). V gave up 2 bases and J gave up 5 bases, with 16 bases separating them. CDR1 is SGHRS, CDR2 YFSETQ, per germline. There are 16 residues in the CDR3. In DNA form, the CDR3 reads TGCGCCAGCAGCTTAACAGGGCGGAACCCGAATGAAAAACTGTTTTTT. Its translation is CASSLTGRNPNEKLFF.

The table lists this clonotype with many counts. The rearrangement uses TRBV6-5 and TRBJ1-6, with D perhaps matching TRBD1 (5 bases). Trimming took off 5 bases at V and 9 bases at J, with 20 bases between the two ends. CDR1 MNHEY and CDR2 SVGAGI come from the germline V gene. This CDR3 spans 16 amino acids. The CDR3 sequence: CASSPRDRLRGSPLHF. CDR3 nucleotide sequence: TGTGCCAGCAGTCCCCGGGACCGACTAAGGGGTTCACCCCTCCACTTT.

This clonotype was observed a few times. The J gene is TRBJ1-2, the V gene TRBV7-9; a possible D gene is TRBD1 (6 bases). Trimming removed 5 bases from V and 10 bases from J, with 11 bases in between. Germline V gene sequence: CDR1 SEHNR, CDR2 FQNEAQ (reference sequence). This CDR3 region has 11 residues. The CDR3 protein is CASSDRTDYTF. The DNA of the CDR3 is TGTGCCAGCAGCGACAGGACCGACTACACCTTC.

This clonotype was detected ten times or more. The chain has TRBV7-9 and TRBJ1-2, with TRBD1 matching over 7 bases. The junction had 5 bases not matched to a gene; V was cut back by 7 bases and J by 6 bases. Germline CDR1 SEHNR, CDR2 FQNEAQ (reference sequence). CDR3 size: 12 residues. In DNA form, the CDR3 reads TGTGCCAGCACCACGGGACAGCATGGCTACACCTTC. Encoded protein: CASTTGQHGYTF.

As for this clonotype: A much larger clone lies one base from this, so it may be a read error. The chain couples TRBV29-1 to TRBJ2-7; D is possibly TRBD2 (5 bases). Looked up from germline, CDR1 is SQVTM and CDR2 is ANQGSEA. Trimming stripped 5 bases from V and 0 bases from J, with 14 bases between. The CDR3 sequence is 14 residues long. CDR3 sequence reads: CSVTRAESSYEQYF. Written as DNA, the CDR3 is TGCAGCGTTACTCGAGCGGAAAGCTCCTACGAGCAGTACTTC.

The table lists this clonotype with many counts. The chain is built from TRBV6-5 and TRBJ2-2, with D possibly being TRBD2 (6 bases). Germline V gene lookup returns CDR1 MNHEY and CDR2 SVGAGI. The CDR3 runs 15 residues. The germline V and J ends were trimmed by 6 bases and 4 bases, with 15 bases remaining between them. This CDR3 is CASRAPRGSTGELFF. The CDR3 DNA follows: TGTGCCAGCAGGGCCCCACGGGGGAGCACCGGGGAGCTGTTTTTT.

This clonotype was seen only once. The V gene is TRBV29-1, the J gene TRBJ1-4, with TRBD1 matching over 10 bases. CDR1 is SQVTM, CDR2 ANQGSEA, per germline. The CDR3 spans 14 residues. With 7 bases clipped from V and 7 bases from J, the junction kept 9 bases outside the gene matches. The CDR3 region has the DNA TGCAGCGCCTCGACAGGGGGCAACGGTGAAAAACTGTTTTTT. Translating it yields CSASTGGNGEKLFF.

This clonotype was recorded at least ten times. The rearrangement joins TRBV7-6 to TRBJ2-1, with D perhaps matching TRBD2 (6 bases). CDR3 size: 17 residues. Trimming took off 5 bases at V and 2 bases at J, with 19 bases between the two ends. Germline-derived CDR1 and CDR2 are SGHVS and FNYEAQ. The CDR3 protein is CASSPRAGYDPYNEQFF. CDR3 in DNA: TGTGCCAGCAGCCCTAGAGCGGGCTACGACCCCTACAATGAGCAGTTCTTC.

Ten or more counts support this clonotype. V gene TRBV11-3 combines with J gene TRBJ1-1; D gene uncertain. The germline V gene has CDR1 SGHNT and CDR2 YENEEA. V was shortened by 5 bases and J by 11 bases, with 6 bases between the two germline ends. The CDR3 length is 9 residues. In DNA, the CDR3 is TGTGCCAGCAGCAATTGGGCTTTCTTT. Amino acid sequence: CASSNWAFF.

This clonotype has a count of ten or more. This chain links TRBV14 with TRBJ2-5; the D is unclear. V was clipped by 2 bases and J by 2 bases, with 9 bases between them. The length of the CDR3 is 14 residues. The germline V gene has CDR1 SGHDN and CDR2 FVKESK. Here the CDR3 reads CASSQRRDQETQYF. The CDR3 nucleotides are TGTGCCAGCAGCCAACGAAGAGATCAAGAGACCCAGTACTTC.

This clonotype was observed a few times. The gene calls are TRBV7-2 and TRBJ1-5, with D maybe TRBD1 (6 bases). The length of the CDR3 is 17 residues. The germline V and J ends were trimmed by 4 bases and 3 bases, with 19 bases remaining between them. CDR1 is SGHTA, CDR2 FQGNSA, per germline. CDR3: CASSSSGAQGTNQPQHF. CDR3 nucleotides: TGTGCCAGCAGCTCCTCCGGGGCCCAGGGGACCAATCAGCCCCAGCATTTT.

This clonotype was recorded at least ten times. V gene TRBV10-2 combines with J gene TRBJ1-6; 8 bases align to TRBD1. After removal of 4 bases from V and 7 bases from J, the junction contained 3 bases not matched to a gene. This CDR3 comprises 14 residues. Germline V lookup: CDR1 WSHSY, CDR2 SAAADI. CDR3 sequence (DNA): TGCGCCAGCAGTGGACAGGGGAGCAATTCACCCCTCCACTTT. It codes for CASSGQGSNSPLHF.

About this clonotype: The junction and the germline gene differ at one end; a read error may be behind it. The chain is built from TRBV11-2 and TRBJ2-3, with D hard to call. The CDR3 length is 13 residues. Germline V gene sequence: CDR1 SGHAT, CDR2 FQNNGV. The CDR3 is CASSFPDGDPQYF. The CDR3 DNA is TGTGCCAGCAGCTTTCCGGATGGAGATCCGCAGTATTTT.